This T cell receptor (beta chain) comes out of a study of cytomegalovirus exposure and HLA in healthy donors. PCR used 60 Vbeta primers and 13 Jbeta primers. Measured with immunoSEQ multiplex PCR; TCRdb has only the in-frame clones, and not every one. The sample consists of some 150,000 clones, 80% of them appearing once. The CDR3 is made up of 15 amino acids. V dropped 5 bases and J dropped 3 bases, with 17 bases sitting between them. The V gene's germline CDR1 is LNHDA and CDR2 SQIVND (reference sequence). The TCR was taken from a man between 18 and 35 years old in good health and CMV-seropositive. Sequenced material: PBMCs. The chain joins TRBV19 to TRBJ2-7, with D maybe TRBD1 (5 bases). CDR3: CASSPTGGVIYEQYF. The CDR3 bases are TGTGCCAGTAGTCCCACAGGTGGGGTTATCTACGAGCAGTACTTC.